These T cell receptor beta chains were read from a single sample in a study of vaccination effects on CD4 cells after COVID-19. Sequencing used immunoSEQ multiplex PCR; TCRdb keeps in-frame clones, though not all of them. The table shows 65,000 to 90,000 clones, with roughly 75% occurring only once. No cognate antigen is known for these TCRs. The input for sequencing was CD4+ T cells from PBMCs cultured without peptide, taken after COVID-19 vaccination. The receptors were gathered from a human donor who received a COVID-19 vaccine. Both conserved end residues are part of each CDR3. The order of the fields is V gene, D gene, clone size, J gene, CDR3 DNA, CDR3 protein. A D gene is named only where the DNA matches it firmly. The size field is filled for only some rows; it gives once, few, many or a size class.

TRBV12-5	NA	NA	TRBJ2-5	TGTGCTAGTGCCCGGGCAGGGACAGAGACCCAGTACTTC	CASARAGTETQYF
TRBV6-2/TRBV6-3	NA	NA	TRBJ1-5	TGTGCCAGCAGTTATGCTTTGGCCAATCAGCCCCAGCATTTT	CASSYALANQPQHF
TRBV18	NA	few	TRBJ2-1	TGTGCCAGCTCATCGGGACATTCCGATGAGCAGTTCTTC	CASSSGHSDEQFF
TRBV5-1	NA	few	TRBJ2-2	TGCGCCAGCAACACCCTAACAGGGCCCGGGGAGCTGTTTTTT	CASNTLTGPGELFF
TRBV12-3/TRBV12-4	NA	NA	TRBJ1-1	TGTGCCAGCAGGGAACAGACTAACACTGAAGCTTTCTTT	CASREQTNTEAFF
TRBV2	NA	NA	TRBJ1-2	TGTGCCAGCAGTGACGGGAGGGATGTCTATGGCTACACCTTC	CASSDGRDVYGYTF
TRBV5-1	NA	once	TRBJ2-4	TGCGCCAGCAGCCCCCCCCGCCCCGCGTCGGGAAACATTCAGTACTTC	CASSPPRPASGNIQYF
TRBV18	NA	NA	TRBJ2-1	TGTGCCAGCTCACCCCAATTGGGGCGGGATGAGCAGTTCTTC	CASSPQLGRDEQFF
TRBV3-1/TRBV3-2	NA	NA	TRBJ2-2	TGTGCCAGCAGCCCTCAAAGGAGGGAAACGGTCGCCGGGGAGCTGTTTTTT	CASSPQRRETVAGELFF
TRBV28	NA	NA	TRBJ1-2	TGTGCCAGCAGTTCTACCTCCCCCCGCGGCATCTATGGCTACACCTTC	CASSSTSPRGIYGYTF
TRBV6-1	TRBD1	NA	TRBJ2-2	TGTGCCAGCAGTGAACCCGGACAGGGGAACGCGTGGTGGGGCTTGACCGGGGAGCTGTTTTTT	CASSEPGQGNAWWGLTGELFF
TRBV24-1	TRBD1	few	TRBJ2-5	TGTGCCACCAGTGATCCCGGGACAGCTGAAGAGACCCAGTACTTC	CATSDPGTAEETQYF
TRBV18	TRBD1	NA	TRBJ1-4	TGTGCCAGCTCACACTTGACAGGGGCAAATACGGAGGAAAAACTGTTTTTT	CASSHLTGANTEEKLFF
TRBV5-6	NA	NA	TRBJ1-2	TGTGCCAGCAGCTATGACGGTCTCTATGGCTACACCTTC	CASSYDGLYGYTF
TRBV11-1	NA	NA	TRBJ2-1	TGTGCCAGCAGCTTAAACAGTTACAATGAGCAGTTCTTC	CASSLNSYNEQFF
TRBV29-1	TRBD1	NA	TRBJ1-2	TGCAGCGCCGGAAGACAGGGGTATGGCTACACCTTC	CSAGRQGYGYTF
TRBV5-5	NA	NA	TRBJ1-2	TGTGCCAGCAGCTTGGAAGGAGCTACTAACTATGGCTACACCTTC	CASSLEGATNYGYTF
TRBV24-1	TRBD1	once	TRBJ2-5	TGTGCCACCAGTGGTGCAGGGGGAGTCGAAGAGACCCAGTACTTC	CATSGAGGVEETQYF
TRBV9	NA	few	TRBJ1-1	TGTGCCAGCAGCGGGTGGGGACGGAACACTGAAGCTTTCTTT	CASSGWGRNTEAFF
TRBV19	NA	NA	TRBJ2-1	TGTGCCAGTAGTATAGGGGGAGGGGGCCCCTACAATGAGCAGTTCTTC	CASSIGGGGPYNEQFF
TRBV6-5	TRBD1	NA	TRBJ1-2	TGTGCCAGCATGGGAGGACAGGGAGCTCGGTATGGCTACACCTTC	CASMGGQGARYGYTF
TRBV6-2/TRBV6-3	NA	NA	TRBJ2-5	TGTGCCAGCAGTTACAGGGAGAAAGAGACCCAGTACTTC	CASSYREKETQYF
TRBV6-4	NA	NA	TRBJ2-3	TGTGCCAGCAGTCAATTTGGGGGCGTAGCATCGACAGATACGCAGTATTTT	CASSQFGGVASTDTQYF
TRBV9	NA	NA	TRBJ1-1	TGTGCCAGCAGCGTAGCAGGGTTAAACACTGAAGCTTTCTTT	CASSVAGLNTEAFF
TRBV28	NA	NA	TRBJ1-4	TGTGCCAGCAGGGTACTTGACAGGTTCGACGAAAAACTGTTTTTT	CASRVLDRFDEKLFF
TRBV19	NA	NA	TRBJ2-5	TGTGCCAGTAGTATTCAAGGCGGGGAGGACCAAGAGACCCAGTACTTC	CASSIQGGEDQETQYF
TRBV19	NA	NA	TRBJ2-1	TGTGCCAGTACCGCGGGTGGGTCCTCTCCCCCATTCTACAATGAGCAGTTCTTC	CASTAGGSSPPFYNEQFF
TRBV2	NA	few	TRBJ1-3	TGTGCCACTCAGTTGGTCTCTGGAAACACCATATATTTT	CATQLVSGNTIYF
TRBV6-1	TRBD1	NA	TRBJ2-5	TGTGCCAGCAGTGACCGGGACAGGGACAAGGAGACCCAGTACTTC	CASSDRDRDKETQYF
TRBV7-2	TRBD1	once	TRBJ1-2	TGTGCCAGCAGCTTAGAATGGGAGACAGGGGGACAGAGGGGCTACACCTTC	CASSLEWETGGQRGYTF
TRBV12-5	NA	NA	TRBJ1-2	TGTGCTAGTGGTTTCCCCCAATCCCGAGGGGGCTACACCTTC	CASGFPQSRGGYTF
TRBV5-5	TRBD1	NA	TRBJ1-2	TGTGCCAGCAGCCTCCGGGACAGGAACTATGGCTACACCTTC	CASSLRDRNYGYTF
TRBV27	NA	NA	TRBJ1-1	TGTGCCAGCAGATCCGACGCCAGCATTAACACTGAAGCTTTCTTT	CASRSDASINTEAFF
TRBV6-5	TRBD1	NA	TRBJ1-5	TGTGCCAGCATTTTTACAGGGGGCGCGCATCAGCCCCAGCATTTT	CASIFTGGAHQPQHF
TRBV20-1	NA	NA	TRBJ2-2	TGCAGTGCGACGCACACCGGGGAGCTGTTTTTT	CSATHTGELFF
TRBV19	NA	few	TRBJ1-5	TGTGCCAGTAGCCCCGGGACACAAAACAATCAGCCCCAGCATTTT	CASSPGTQNNQPQHF